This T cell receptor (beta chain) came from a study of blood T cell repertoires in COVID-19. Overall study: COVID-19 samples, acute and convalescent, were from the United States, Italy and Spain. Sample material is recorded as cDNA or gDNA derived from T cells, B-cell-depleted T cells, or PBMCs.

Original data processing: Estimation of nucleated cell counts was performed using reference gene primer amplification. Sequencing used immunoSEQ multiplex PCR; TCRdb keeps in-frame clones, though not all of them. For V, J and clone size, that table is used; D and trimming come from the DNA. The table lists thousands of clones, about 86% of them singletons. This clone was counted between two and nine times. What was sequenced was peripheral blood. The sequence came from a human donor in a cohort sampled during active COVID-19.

The CDR3 DNA is TGTGCCAGCAGTGAGCAGGCGAGTGCAGCCTACGAGCAGTACTTC. Translating it yields CASSEQASAAYEQYF. The gene calls are TRBV6-6 and TRBJ2-7; D unclear. Germline V gene sequence: CDR1 MNHNY, CDR2 SVGAGI (reference sequence). This CDR3 comprises 15 residues. The V end was cut by 5 bases, the J end by 2 bases, with 16 bases between.